A single sample gave rise to the 17 T cell receptor beta chains below, sequenced in a study of blood T cell repertoires in COVID-19. TCRdb's table, derived via immunoSEQ multiplex PCR, lists solely in-frame clones and lacks some. The table shows 350,000 to 450,000 clones, with about 85% occurring only once. The sample taken for sequencing was peripheral blood. Receptors originate from a woman aged 18-35 years with acute or convalescent COVID-19.

The chain is built from TRBV7-9 and TRBJ1-1; D is unresolved. The V end lost 1 base, the J end lost 8 bases, and 20 bases lay between the germline ends. The CDR3 runs 16 residues. Per germline, CDR1 SEHNR and CDR2 FQNEAQ (reference sequence). CDR3 sequence: CASSLVKPREEAEAFF. For the CDR3, the DNA is TGTGCCAGCAGCTTAGTCAAACCTAGGGAGGAAGCGGAAGCTTTCTTT.

The chain employs TRBV19 and TRBJ1-4; D is unresolved. This CDR3 has 15 residues. Germline V CDR1 and CDR2: LNHDA, SQIVND (reference sequence). Trimming removed 1 base from V and 4 bases from J, with 10 bases in between. CDR3 bases: TGTGCCAGTAGTATAGTGGAAAGGAGTAATGAAAAACTGTTTTTT. It translates to CASSIVERSNEKLFF.

The V and J genes are TRBV7-9 and TRBJ2-6; D call uncertain. Germline V gene data show CDR1 as SEHNR and CDR2 as FQNEAQ (reference sequence). V lost 5 bases, J lost 1 base, and 6 bases lay in between. The CDR3 has 14 residues. The CDR3 DNA follows: TGTGCCAGCAGCATAAAATCTGGGGCCAACGTCCTGACTTTC. It is translated as CASSIKSGANVLTF.

V usage is TRBV5-4 and J usage is TRBJ1-2; D remains ambiguous. This CDR3 comprises 15 residues. Germline-derived CDR1 and CDR2 are SGHNT and YYREEE (reference sequence). V was pared by 0 bases and J by 5 bases, with 14 bases between. CDR3 residues: CASSLGPPDLYGYTF. The CDR3 DNA reads TGTGCCAGCAGCTTGGGACCGCCAGACTTATATGGCTACACCTTC.

The chain is built from TRBV5-1 and TRBJ2-3; D may be TRBD1 (7 bases). The CDR3 has 14 residues. V lost 0 bases and J lost 5, with 10 bases in between. Germline loops: CDR1 SGHRS, CDR2 YFSETQ. CDR3 sequence reads: CASSLGQGGDTQYF. CDR3 bases: TGCGCCAGCAGCTTGGGACAGGGAGGAGATACGCAGTATTTT.

This chain connects TRBV5-1 to TRBJ1-1; TRBD1 aligns across 8 bases. CDR3 length: 13 amino acids. With V trimmed by 8 bases and J by 4 bases, 7 bases remained unmatched. Looked up from germline, CDR1 is SGHRS and CDR2 is YFSETQ. CDR3 in DNA: TGCGCCAGTGAGGCAACAGGGGGCACTGAAGCTTTCTTT. Residues: CASEATGGTEAFF.

The chain uses TRBV24-1 and TRBJ2-1; 7 bases map to TRBD2. CDR1 and CDR2 from the germline V gene are KGHDR and SFDVKD. Germline trimming cut 4 bases from V and 4 bases from J; bases unmatched to any gene: 15. The CDR3 spans 18 residues. CDR3 DNA sequence: TGTGCCACCAGTGACTCGCCGGTTAGTAGCGGGTCGTACAATGAGCAGTTCTTC. It translates to CATSDSPVSSGSYNEQFF.

V usage is TRBV9 and J usage is TRBJ2-6, with a weak D call TRBD1 (5 bases). V lost 2 bases to trimming and J lost 1 base, with 13 bases between them. Germline CDR1 SGDLS, CDR2 YYNGEE. This CDR3 spans 17 amino acids. Here the CDR3 reads CASSVNSDRSGANVLTF. Here the CDR3 DNA reads TGTGCCAGCAGCGTGAACAGCGACAGATCTGGGGCCAACGTCCTGACTTTC.

The chain links TRBV12-5 to TRBJ2-1; 10 nucleotides match TRBD1. CDR1 and CDR2 from the germline V gene are LGHNT and FRNRAP. V shed 4 bases, J shed 7 bases, and the junction held 4 bases outside the gene matches. This CDR3 region has 14 residues. In DNA form, the CDR3 reads TGTGCTAGTGGTTCTGGACAGGGGGGTAATGAGCAGTTCTTC. It yields the protein CASGSGQGGNEQFF.

Comment on this clone: The sample carries other DNA sequences with the same CDR3. The rearrangement uses TRBV5-4 and TRBJ2-3; D gene ambiguous. V was pared by 1 base and J by 1 base, with 4 bases between. CDR3 length: 13 residues. Germline values: CDR1 SGHNT, CDR2 YYREEE (reference sequence). The CDR3 here is CASSLPGTDTQYF. DNA for the CDR3: TGTGCCAGCAGCTTGCCGGGCACAGATACGCAGTATTTT.

This rearrangement joins TRBV12-3 or TRBV12-4 to TRBJ2-2; D is unclear. Deletions cut 7 bases from V and 3 bases from J, with 6 bases between. The CDR3 runs to 12 residues. The CDR3 nucleotides are TGTGCCAGCAACTATTACACCGGGGAGCTGTTTTTT. It specifies CASNYYTGELFF.

The CDR3 is CASAGYRGNQPQHF. Here the CDR3 DNA reads TGTGCCAGCGCTGGGTACAGGGGCAATCAGCCCCAGCATTTT. The rearrangement uses TRBV2 and TRBJ1-5, with D maybe TRBD1 (6 bases). The CDR3 length is 14 residues. Per the germline V gene, CDR1 is SNHLY and CDR2 is FYNNEI. The V and J ends lost 8 bases and 2 bases respectively, with 13 bases between them.

The genes are TRBV3-1 (or the pseudogene TRBV3-2) and TRBJ1-4; 9 positions agree with TRBD1. The CDR3 extends over 15 amino acids. V shed 1 base, J shed 3 bases, and the junction held 0 bases outside the gene matches. Germline CDR1 LGHDT, CDR2 YNNKEL (reference sequence). The CDR3 sequence: CASSQGQGANEKLFF. CDR3 DNA: TGTGCCAGCAGCCAAGGACAGGGGGCTAATGAAAAACTGTTTTTT.

This chain uses TRBV6-5 with TRBJ2-7, with D hard to call. The V end was cut by 5 bases, the J end by 2 bases, with 13 bases between. The germline V gene has CDR1 MNHEY and CDR2 SVGAGI. CDR3 length: 14 residues. The CDR3 DNA reads TGTGCCAGCAGTCTGCAGGATAGTCCCTACGAGCAGTACTTC. It specifies CASSLQDSPYEQYF.

The V call is TRBV14, the J call TRBJ2-5; 9 bases line up with TRBD1. This CDR3 has 16 amino acids. The junction had 6 bases not matched to a gene; V was cut back by 0 bases and J by 4 bases. The V gene's germline CDR1 is SGHDN and CDR2 FVKESK. CDR3 amino acids: CASSQDGQGFGETQYF. In nucleotides, the CDR3 is TGTGCCAGCAGCCAAGACGGACAGGGGTTTGGAGAGACCCAGTACTTC.

The chain recombines TRBV6-5 with TRBJ2-5; TRBD2 matches at 10 bases. Germline V gene lookup returns CDR1 MNHEY and CDR2 SVGAGI. V was pared by 6 bases and J by 4 bases, with 8 bases of the junction left unmatched. The CDR3 loop spans 15 amino acids. The CDR3 is CASRRTSGRGETQYF. For the CDR3, the DNA is TGTGCCAGCAGGCGGACTAGCGGAAGGGGAGAGACCCAGTACTTC.

The rearrangement uses TRBV15 and TRBJ1-5; D is undetermined. Germline CDR1 is LNHNV and CDR2 is YYDKDF (reference sequence). The CDR3 spans 15 residues. V lost 1 base to trimming and J lost 2 bases, with 9 bases between them. CDR3: CATSRGGSGNQPQHF. CDR3 sequence (DNA): TGTGCCACCAGCAGAGGTGGTTCGGGCAATCAGCCCCAGCATTTT.